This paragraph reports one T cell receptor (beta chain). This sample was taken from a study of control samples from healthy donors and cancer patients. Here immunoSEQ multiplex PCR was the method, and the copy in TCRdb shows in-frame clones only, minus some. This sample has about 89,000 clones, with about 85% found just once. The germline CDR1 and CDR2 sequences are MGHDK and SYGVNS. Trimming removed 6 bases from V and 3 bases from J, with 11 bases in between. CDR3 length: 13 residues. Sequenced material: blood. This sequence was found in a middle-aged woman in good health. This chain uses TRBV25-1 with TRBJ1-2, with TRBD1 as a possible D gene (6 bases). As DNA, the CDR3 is TGTGCCAGCAGCGCCACAGGGCACTATGGCTACACCTTC. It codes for CASSATGHYGYTF.